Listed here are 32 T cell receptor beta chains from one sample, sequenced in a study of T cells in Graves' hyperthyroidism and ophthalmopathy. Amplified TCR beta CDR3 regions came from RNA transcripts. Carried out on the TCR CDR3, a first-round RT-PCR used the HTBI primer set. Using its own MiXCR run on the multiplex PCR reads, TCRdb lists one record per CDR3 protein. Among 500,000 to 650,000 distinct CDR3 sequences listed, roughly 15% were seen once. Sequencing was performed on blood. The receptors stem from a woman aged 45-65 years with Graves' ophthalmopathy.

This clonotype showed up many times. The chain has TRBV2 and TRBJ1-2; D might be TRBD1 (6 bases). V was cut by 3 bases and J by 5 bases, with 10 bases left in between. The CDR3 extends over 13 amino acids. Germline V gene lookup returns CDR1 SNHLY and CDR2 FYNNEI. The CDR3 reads CASSDPGEYGYTF. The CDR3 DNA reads TGTGCCAGCAGTGACCCAGGGGAATATGGCTACACCTTC.

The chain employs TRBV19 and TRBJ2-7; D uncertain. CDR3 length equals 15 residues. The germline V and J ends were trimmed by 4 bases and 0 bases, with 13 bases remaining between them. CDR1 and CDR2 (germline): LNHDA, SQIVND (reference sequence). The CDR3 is CASSTPGSSSYEQYF. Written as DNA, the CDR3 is TGTGCCAGTAGTACCCCGGGTTCCAGCTCCTACGAGCAGTACTTC.

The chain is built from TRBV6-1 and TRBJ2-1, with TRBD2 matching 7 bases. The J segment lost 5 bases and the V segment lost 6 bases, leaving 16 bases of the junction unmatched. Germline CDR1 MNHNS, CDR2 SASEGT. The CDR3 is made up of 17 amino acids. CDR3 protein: CASRTPSPGTKNNEQFF. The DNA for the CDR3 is TGTGCCAGCAGGACCCCCTCTCCCGGGACTAAAAACAATGAGCAGTTCTTC.

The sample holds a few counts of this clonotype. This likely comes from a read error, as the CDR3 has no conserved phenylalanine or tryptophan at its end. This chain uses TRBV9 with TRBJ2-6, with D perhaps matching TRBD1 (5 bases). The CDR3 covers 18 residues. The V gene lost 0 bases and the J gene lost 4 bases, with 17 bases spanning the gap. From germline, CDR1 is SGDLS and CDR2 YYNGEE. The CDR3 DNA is TGTGCCAGCAGCGTAGGTGTTAGACAGTCAACCGGGGCCAACGTCCTGACTGTC. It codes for CASSVGVRQSTGANVLTV.

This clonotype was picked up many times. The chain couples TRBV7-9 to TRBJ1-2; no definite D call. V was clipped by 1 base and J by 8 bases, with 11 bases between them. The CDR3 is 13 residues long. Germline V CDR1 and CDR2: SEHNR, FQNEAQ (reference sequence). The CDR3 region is CASSLGRSEGYTF. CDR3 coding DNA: TGTGCCAGCAGCTTAGGAAGGTCAGAAGGCTACACCTTC.

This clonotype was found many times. Here the CDR3 reads CASHRGGQETQYF. CDR3 in DNA: TGTGCCAGTCACCGAGGGGGACAAGAGACCCAGTACTTC. The gene calls are TRBV7-9 and TRBJ2-5; perhaps TRBD1 as D (6 bases). CDR3 size: 13 residues. The germline CDR1 and CDR2 sequences are SEHNR and FQNEAQ (reference sequence). The V and J ends lost 9 bases and 2 bases respectively, with 13 bases between them.

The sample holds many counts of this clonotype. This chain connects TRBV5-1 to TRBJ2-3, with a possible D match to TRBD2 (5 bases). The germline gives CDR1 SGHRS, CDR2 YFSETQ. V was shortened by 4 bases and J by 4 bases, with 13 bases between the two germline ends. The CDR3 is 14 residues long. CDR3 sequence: CASSGSDGSDTQYF. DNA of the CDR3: TGCGCCAGCAGCGGTAGCGATGGATCAGATACGCAGTATTTT. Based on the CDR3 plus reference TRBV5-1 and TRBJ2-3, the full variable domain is KAGVTQTPRYLIKTRGQQVTLSCSPISGHRSVSWYQQTPGQGLQFLFEYFSETQRNKGNFPGRFSGRQFSNSRSEMNVSTLELGDSALYLCASSGSDGSDTQYFGPGTRLTVL.

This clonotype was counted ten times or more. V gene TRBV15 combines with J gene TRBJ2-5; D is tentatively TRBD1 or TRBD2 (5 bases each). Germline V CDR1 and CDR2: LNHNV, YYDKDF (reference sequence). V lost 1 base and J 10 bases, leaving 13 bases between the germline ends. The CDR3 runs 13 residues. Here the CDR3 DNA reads TGTGCCACCAGCAGAGGAGGGGCTGAGGTCCAGTACTTC. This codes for CATSRGGAEVQYF.

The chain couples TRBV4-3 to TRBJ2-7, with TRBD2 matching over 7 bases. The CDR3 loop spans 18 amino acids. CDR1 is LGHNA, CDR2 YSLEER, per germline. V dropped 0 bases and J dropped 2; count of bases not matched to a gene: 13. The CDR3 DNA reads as TGCGCCAGCAGCCAAGATCTAGCGGCGGTGGCACTCCCCTACGAGCAGTACTTC. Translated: CASSQDLAAVALPYEQYF.

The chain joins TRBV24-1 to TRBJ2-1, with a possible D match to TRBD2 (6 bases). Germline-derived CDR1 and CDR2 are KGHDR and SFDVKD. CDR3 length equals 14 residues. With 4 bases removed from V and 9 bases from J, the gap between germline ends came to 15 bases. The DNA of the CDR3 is TGTGCCACCAGTGAAAGGCGGGACTTAACTGAGCAGTTCTTC. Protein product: CATSERRDLTEQFF.

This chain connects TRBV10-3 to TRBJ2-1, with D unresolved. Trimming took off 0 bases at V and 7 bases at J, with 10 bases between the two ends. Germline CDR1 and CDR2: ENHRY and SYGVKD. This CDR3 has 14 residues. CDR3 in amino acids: CAISESPPGNEQFF. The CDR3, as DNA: TGTGCCATCAGTGAGTCCCCGCCCGGGAATGAGCAGTTCTTC.

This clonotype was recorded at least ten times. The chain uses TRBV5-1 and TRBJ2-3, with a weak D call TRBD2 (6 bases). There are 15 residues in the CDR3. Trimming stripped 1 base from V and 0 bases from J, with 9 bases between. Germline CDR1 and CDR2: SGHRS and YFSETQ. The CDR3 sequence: CASSLSGTSTDTQYF. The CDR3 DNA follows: TGCGCCAGCAGCTTGTCCGGGACTAGCACAGATACGCAGTATTTT.

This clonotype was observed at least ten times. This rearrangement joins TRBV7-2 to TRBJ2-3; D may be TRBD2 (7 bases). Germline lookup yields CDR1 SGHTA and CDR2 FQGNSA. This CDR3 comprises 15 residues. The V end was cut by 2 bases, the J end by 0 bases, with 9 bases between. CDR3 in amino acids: CASSLRGASTDTQYF. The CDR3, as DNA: TGTGCCAGCAGCTTACGGGGGGCTAGCACAGATACGCAGTATTTT.

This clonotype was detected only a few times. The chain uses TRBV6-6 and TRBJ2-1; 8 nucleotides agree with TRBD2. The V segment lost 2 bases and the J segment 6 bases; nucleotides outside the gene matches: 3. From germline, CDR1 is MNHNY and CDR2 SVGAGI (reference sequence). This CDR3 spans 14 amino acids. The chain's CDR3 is CASSYVGTSNEQFF. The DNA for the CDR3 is TGTGCCAGCAGTTACGTAGGGACTAGCAATGAGCAGTTCTTC.

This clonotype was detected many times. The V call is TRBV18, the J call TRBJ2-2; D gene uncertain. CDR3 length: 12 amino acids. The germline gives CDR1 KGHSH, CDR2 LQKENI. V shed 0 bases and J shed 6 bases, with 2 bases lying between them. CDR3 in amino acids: CASSPPPGELFF. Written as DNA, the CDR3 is TGTGCCAGCTCACCACCGCCCGGGGAGCTGTTTTTT.

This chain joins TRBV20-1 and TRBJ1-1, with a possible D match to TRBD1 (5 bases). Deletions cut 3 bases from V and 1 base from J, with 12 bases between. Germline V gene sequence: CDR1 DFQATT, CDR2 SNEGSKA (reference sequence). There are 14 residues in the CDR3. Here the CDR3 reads CSARRGEGNTEAFF. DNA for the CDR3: TGCAGTGCTAGGCGAGGGGAGGGGAACACTGAAGCTTTCTTT.

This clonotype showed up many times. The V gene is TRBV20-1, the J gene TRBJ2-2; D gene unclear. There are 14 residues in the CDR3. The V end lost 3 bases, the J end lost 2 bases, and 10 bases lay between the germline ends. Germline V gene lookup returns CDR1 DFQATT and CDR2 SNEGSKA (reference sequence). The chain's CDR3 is CSASRPANTGELFF. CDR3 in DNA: TGCAGTGCTAGTAGGCCAGCCAACACCGGGGAGCTGTTTTTT.

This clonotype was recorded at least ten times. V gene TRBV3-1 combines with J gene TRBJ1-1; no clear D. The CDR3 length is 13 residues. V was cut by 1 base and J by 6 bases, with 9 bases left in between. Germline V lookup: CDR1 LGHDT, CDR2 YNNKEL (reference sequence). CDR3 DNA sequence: TGTGCCAGCAGCCAAGGGGGAGGATCTGAAGCTTTCTTT. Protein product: CASSQGGGSEAFF.

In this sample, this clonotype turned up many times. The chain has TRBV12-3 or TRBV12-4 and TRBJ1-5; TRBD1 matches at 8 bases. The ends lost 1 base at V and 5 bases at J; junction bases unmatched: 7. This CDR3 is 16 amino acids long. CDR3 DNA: TGTGCCAGCAGTTTAGGAACGGACAGGGTAGATCAGCCCCAGCATTTT. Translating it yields CASSLGTDRVDQPQHF.

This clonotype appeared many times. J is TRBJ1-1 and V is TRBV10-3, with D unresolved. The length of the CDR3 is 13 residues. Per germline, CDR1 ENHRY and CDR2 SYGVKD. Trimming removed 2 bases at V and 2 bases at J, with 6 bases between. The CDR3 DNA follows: TGTGCCATCAGTGAGATAGTAAACACTGAAGCTTTCTTT. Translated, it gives CAISEIVNTEAFF.

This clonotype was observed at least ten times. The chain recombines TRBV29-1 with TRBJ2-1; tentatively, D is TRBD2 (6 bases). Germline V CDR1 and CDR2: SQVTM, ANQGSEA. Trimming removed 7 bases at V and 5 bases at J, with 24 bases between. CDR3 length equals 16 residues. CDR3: CSGRHLGLVNNNEQFF. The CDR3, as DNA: TGCAGCGGAAGACACCTGGGACTCGTAAATAACAATGAGCAGTTCTTC.

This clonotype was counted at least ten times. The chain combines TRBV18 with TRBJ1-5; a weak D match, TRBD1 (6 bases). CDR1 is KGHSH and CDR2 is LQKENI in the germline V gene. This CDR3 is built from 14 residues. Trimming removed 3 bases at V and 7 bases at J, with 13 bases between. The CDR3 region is CASSPGGQGQPQHF. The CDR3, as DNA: TGTGCCAGCTCACCCGGGGGACAAGGGCAGCCCCAGCATTTT.

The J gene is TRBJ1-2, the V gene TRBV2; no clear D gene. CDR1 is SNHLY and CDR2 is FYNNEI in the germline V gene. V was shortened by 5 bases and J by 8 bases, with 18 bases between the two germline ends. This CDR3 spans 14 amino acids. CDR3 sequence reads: CASSQSSGFNGYTF. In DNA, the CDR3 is TGTGCCAGCAGTCAATCATCAGGCTTCAACGGCTACACCTTC.

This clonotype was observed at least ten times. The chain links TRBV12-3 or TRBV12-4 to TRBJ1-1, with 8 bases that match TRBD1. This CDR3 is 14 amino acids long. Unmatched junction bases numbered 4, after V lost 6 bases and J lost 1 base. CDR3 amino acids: CASSWDRRNTEAFF. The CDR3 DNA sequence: TGTGCCAGCAGCTGGGACAGGAGGAACACTGAAGCTTTCTTT.

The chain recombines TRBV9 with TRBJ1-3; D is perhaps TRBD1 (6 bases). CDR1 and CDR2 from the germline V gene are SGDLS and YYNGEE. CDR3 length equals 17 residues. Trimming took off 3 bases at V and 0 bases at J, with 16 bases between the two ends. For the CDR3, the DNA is TGTGCCAGCAGCGAGGGAATGGGGGGGCTCTCTGGAAACACCATATATTTT. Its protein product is CASSEGMGGLSGNTIYF. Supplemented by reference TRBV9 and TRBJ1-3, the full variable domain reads DSGVTQTPKHLITATGQRVTLRCSPRSGDLSVYWYQQSLDQGLQFLIQYYNGEERAKGNILERFSAQQFPDLHSELNLSSLELGDSALYFCASSEGMGGLSGNTIYFGEGSWLTVV.

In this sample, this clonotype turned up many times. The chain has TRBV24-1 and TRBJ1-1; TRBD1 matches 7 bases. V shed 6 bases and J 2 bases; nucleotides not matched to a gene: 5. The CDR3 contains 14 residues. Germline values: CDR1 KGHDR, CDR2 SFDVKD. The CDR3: CATSTGTVNTEAFF. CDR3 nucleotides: TGTGCCACCAGTACCGGGACAGTTAACACTGAAGCTTTCTTT.

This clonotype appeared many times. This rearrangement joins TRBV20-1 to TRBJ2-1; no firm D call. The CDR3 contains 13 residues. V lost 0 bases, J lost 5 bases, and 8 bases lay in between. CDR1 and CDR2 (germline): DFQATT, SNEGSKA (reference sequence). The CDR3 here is CSARDKPDNEQFF. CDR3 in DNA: TGCAGTGCTAGAGATAAACCCGACAATGAGCAGTTCTTC.

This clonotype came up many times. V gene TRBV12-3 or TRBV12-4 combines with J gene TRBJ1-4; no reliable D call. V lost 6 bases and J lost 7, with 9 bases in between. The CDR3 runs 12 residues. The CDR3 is CASRRLAEKLFF. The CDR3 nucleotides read TGTGCCAGCAGACGGTTGGCTGAAAAACTGTTTTTT.

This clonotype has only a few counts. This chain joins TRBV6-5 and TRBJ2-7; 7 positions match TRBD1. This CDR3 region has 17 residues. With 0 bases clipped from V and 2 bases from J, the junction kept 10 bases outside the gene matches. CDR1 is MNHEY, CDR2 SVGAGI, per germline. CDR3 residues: CASSYSVTGQRPYEQYF. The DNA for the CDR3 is TGTGCCAGCAGTTACTCTGTAACGGGACAGCGGCCCTACGAGCAGTACTTC.

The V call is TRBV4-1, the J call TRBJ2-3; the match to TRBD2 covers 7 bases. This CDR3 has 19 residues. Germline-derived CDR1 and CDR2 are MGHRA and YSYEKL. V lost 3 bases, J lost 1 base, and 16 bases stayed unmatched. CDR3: CASSHPGAGVREGTDTQYF. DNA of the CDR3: TGCGCCAGCAGCCACCCCGGTGCGGGGGTTCGGGAAGGCACAGATACGCAGTATTTT.

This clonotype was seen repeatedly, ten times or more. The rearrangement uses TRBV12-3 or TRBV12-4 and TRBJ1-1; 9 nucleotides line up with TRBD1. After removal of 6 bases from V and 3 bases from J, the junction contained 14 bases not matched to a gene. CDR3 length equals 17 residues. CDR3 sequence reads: CASSRPKDRGRDTEAFF. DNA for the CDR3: TGTGCCAGCAGCCGACCCAAGGACAGGGGTAGGGACACTGAAGCTTTCTTT.

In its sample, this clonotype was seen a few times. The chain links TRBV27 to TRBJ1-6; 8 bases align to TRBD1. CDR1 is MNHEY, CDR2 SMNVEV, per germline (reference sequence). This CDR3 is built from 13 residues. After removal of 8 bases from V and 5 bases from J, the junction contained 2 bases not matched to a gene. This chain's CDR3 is CASGQGNNSPLHF. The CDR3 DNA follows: TGTGCCAGCGGACAGGGCAATAATTCACCCCTCCACTTT.